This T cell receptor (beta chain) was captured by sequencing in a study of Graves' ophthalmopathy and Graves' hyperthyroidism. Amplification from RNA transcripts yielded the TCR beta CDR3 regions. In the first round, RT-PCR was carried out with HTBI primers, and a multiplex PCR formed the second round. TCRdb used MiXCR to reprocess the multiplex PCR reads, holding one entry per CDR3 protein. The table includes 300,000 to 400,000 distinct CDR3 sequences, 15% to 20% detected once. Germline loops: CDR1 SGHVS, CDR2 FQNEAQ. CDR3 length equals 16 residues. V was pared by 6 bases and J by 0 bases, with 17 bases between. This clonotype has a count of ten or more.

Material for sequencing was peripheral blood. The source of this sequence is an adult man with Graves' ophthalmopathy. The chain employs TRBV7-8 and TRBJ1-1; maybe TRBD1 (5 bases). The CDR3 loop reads CASSYSQALMNTEAFF. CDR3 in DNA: TGTGCCAGCAGTTATTCACAGGCCCTCATGAACACTGAAGCTTTCTTT.